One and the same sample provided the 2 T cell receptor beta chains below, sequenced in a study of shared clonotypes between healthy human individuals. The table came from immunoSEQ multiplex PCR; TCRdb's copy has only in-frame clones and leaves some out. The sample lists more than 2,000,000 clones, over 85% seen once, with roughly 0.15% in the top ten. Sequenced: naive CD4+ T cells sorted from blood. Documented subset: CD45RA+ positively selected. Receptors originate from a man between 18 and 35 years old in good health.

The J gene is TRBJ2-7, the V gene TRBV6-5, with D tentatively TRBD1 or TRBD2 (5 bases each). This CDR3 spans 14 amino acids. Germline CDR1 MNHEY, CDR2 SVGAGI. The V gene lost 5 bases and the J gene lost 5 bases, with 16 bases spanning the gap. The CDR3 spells CASSRGTLSHEQYF. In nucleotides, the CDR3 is TGTGCCAGCAGTAGAGGGACCCTTAGCCACGAGCAGTACTTC.

As DNA, the CDR3 is TGTGCCAGCAGCTTAGCGCGGGGCTTCTACGAGCAGTACTTC. This codes for CASSLARGFYEQYF. The rearrangement links TRBV7-9 to TRBJ2-7; possibly TRBD2 for D (6 bases). Deletions cut 0 bases from V and 3 bases from J, with 9 bases between. CDR3 size: 14 residues. In germline, CDR1 is SEHNR, CDR2 FQNEAQ (reference sequence).